What follows are 15 T cell receptor beta chains derived from one specimen sequenced in a study of neurological immune-mediated disorders. Each CDR3 protein gets one entry after TCRdb re-called the 5' RACE reads with MiXCR. The data show 75,000 to 85,000 distinct CDR3 sequences, with under 20% seen just once and over 15% held by the top ten. Sequencing was done on a sample of PBMCs. The receptors were sampled from a middle-aged woman in good health.

This clonotype was counted ten times or more. The V call is TRBV20-1, the J call TRBJ2-3, with D perhaps being TRBD1 or TRBD2 (5 bases each). Germline lookup yields CDR1 DFQATT and CDR2 SNEGSKA (reference sequence). V was cut by 7 bases and J by 1 base, with 15 bases left in between. This CDR3 is 14 amino acids long. The CDR3 nucleotides read TGCAGTGGGAGGTACAGGAGAGGCACAGATACGCAGTATTTT. Amino acids: CSGRYRRGTDTQYF.

This chain joins TRBV9 and TRBJ1-1; D ambiguous. Trimming stripped 4 bases from V and 11 bases from J, with 18 bases between. CDR3 length equals 13 residues. The germline gives CDR1 SGDLS, CDR2 YYNGEE. Here the CDR3 DNA reads TGTGCCAGCAGCCCCGGGGAGGGAGGAAATGCTTTCTTT. Its protein product is CASSPGEGGNAFF.

This clonotype has at least ten counts. The J gene is TRBJ2-1, the V gene TRBV28; D unresolved. The CDR3 is made up of 15 amino acids. The germline V gene encodes CDR1 MDHEN and CDR2 SYDVKM. Deletions cut 7 bases from V and 2 bases from J, with 15 bases between. The CDR3 loop reads CASTHREPAYNEQFF. CDR3 nucleotides: TGTGCCAGCACCCACCGAGAACCAGCCTACAATGAGCAGTTCTTC.

The chain recombines TRBV10-2 with TRBJ2-1; D call uncertain. V was cut by 0 bases and J by 0 bases, with 9 bases left in between. Germline V gene lookup returns CDR1 WSHSY and CDR2 SAAADI. The CDR3 length is 16 residues. The CDR3 is CASSESGRSSYNEQFF. The CDR3 DNA is TGCGCCAGCAGTGAGTCAGGGCGAAGCTCCTACAATGAGCAGTTCTTC.

This clonotype was seen many times. This chain uses TRBV7-2 with TRBJ1-1; TRBD1 is a possible D gene (5 bases). V was trimmed by 5 bases and J by 1 base, leaving 11 bases between them. CDR3 length: 14 residues. The germline V gene has CDR1 SGHTA and CDR2 FQGNSA. CDR3 region: CASSAGTGNTEAFF. In DNA, the CDR3 is TGTGCCAGCAGCGCCGGGACGGGGAACACTGAAGCTTTCTTT. Looking up the rest from reference TRBV7-2 and TRBJ1-1 gives the full variable domain: GAGVSQSPSNKVTEKGKDVELRCDPISGHTALYWYRQSLGQGLEFLIYFQGNSAPDKSGLPSDRFSAERTGGSVSTLTIQRTQQEDSAVYLCASSAGTGNTEAFFGQGTRLTVV.

Many counts were recorded for this clonotype. The J gene is TRBJ2-1, the V gene TRBV9, with D unclear. This CDR3 is 11 amino acids long. CDR1 SGDLS and CDR2 YYNGEE come from the germline V gene. V dropped 3 bases and J dropped 5 bases, with 3 bases sitting between them. The CDR3 loop is CASSGNNEQFF. In DNA, the CDR3 is TGTGCCAGCAGCGGGAACAATGAGCAGTTCTTC.

This clonotype was seen at least ten times. This CDR3 reads CASSLPSGGYTF. CDR3 DNA: TGTGCCAGCAGCTTGCCGTCCGGAGGCTACACCTTC. The chain employs TRBV5-5 and TRBJ1-2; unclear D gene. Trimming removed 1 base from V and 8 bases from J, with 9 bases in between. There are 12 residues in the CDR3. CDR1 is SGHKS and CDR2 is YYEKEE in the germline V gene (reference sequence).

This clonotype was counted at least ten times. The chain recombines TRBV2 with TRBJ2-3, with a possible D match to TRBD2 (5 bases). Germline-derived CDR1 and CDR2 are SNHLY and FYNNEI. Trimming took 3 bases from V and 6 from J, leaving 13 bases between them. There are 14 residues in the CDR3. In nucleotides, the CDR3 is TGTGCCAGCAGTGAGGGTCCGTCGGGGGATACGCAGTATTTT. It codes for CASSEGPSGDTQYF.

This clonotype has a count of ten or more. This sequence joins TRBV5-6 and TRBJ2-5, with D perhaps matching TRBD1 or TRBD2 (5 bases each). The CDR3 spans 15 residues. V lost 4 bases, J lost 5 bases, and 18 bases lay in between. CDR1 is SGHDT and CDR2 is YYEEEE in the germline V gene. The CDR3: CASSPGQGRGETQYF. DNA of the CDR3: TGTGCCAGCAGCCCCGGGCAGGGACGAGGGGAGACCCAGTACTTC.

This clonotype was found many times. This rearrangement joins TRBV3-1 to TRBJ1-2; D gene unclear. The CDR3 totals 13 residues. CDR1 is LGHDT and CDR2 is YNNKEL in the germline V gene (reference sequence). Trimming left V 2 bases short and J 1 base short, with 5 bases between. Written as DNA, the CDR3 is TGTGCCAGCAGCCAAAGGAGTAACTATGGCTACACCTTC. Protein product: CASSQRSNYGYTF.

This clonotype has ten or more counts. The chain carries TRBV12-3 or TRBV12-4 and TRBJ2-5, with D possibly matching TRBD1 (6 bases). There are 14 residues in the CDR3. Trimming shortened V by 7 bases and J by 3 bases, and 15 bases separated the two germline ends. CDR3 amino acids: CASTSTGIEETQYF. The CDR3 DNA sequence: TGTGCCAGCACCTCTACAGGGATCGAAGAGACCCAGTACTTC.

Ten or more counts support this clonotype. CDR3 protein: CASSPRGSTGELFF. The CDR3 coding sequence is TGTGCCAGCAGCCCCAGGGGGAGCACCGGGGAGCTGTTTTTT. The V and J genes are TRBV27 and TRBJ2-2; 7 nucleotides match TRBD1. Germline-derived CDR1 and CDR2 are MNHEY and SMNVEV (reference sequence). Unmatched junction bases numbered 5, after V lost 6 bases and J lost 4 bases. The CDR3 loop spans 14 amino acids.

This clonotype was detected many times. CDR3 DNA: TGTGCCAGCAGTTGGGGACAGGGATCCGGGGAGCTGTTTTTT. The encoded protein is CASSWGQGSGELFF. V is TRBV6-5 and J is TRBJ2-2; TRBD1 matches 9 bases. V lost 4 bases and J lost 6; bases outside the gene matches: 3. Germline V CDR1 and CDR2: MNHEY, SVGAGI. This CDR3 spans 14 amino acids.

This clonotype was recorded many times. The rearrangement links TRBV11-2 to TRBJ2-1; 7 nucleotides match TRBD2. The germline V gene encodes CDR1 SGHAT and CDR2 FQNNGV. The CDR3 has 15 amino acids. The trim removed 6 bases at V and 1 base at J, leaving 6 bases unmatched. CDR3 amino acids: CASRGEGRSYNEQFF. CDR3 sequence (DNA): TGTGCCAGCAGGGGGGAGGGGCGATCCTACAATGAGCAGTTCTTC.

This clonotype has a count of ten or more. The chain has TRBV3-1 and TRBJ1-1; 8 bases are shared with TRBD1. Germline lookup yields CDR1 LGHDT and CDR2 YNNKEL (reference sequence). The CDR3 is 15 amino acids. Trimming at V came to 0 bases and at J to 5 bases, leaving 5 bases not matched to a gene. The CDR3 protein is CASSQDLRGLTEAFF. The CDR3 nucleotides read TGTGCCAGCAGCCAAGATCTCAGGGGGCTAACTGAAGCTTTCTTT.